Described below is a single T cell receptor beta chain sequence and its context. Its antigen is not known. The germline gives CDR1 SGHKS, CDR2 YYEKEE (reference sequence). This CDR3 spans 13 amino acids. Trimming left V 3 bases short and J 6 bases short, with 12 bases between. The data derive from a study of T cell responses to AZD1222 COVID-19 vaccine. General study findings and limits: Clonal diversity was possibly underestimated; the donors were predominantly white British and more often female. Every sample of the repertoires postdated the peak T cell response. Two AZD1222 doses significantly raised spike-specific TCR breadth and depth over controls.

Assay: immunoSEQ multiplex PCR; the TCRdb copy retains only in-frame clones and omits some. The table records some 130,000 clones, approximately 90% of them present only once. The origin of this receptor is an adult who received the AZD1222 COVID-19 vaccine. The V gene is TRBV5-5, the J gene TRBJ1-1; D not resolved. Specimen: peripheral blood, collected 28 days after the second AZD1222 dose. The CDR3 region is CASSWTSGAEAFF. The CDR3 DNA reads as TGTGCCAGCAGCTGGACCTCTGGGGCTGAAGCTTTCTTT. Variable domain in full (rest from reference TRBV5-5 and TRBJ1-1): DAGVTQSPTHLIKTRGQQVTLRCSPISGHKSVSWYQQVLGQGPQFIFQYYEKEERGRGNFPDRFSARQFPNYSSELNVNALLLGDSALYLCASSWTSGAEAFFGQGTRLTVV.